This T cell receptor (beta chain) comes out of a study of monozygotic twins with inflammatory bowel disease. Study results and caveats: A single strong IBD-associated signal or clonotype was not supported by the findings.

The V gene's germline CDR1 is SGHTA and CDR2 FQGNSA. The CDR3 loop spans 12 amino acids. For this clonotype: The antigen remains undetermined.

A 6-nucleotide sample barcode was carried by the UMIs, which template switching added. Each of TCRalpha and TCRbeta cDNA went through two nested PCRs, lasting about 15 and 9 cycles. TCRdb re-called the 5' RACE reads, yielding one record per CDR3 amino acid sequence without DNA. This repertoire comprises around 410,000 distinct CDR3 sequences; its ten largest clones make up roughly 2.5%. The origin of this receptor is a human donor with ulcerative colitis or Crohn's disease, or a healthy co-twin of an affected twin (not recorded which). The specimen was blood. The V and J genes are TRBV7-2 and TRBJ1-6. This CDR3 reads CASSLANSPLHF.